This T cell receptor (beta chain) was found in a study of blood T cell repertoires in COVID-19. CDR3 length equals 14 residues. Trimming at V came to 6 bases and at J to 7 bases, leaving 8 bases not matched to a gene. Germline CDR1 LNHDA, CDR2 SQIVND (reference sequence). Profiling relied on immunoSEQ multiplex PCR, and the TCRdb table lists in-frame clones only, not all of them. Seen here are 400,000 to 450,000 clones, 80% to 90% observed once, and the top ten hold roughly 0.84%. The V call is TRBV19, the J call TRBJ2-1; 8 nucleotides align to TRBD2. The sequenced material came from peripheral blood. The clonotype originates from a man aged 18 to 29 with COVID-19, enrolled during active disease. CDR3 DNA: TGTGCCAGTAGGTGGAGCGGGAGAGTTAATGAGCAGTTCTTC. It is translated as CASRWSGRVNEQFF.